This T cell receptor beta chain was documented in a study of response to subunit inactivated influenza vaccine. Losses at the gene ends were 11 bases for V and 0 bases for J; bases not matched to a gene: 5. The CDR3 has 13 amino acids. Germline CDR1 is LNHDA and CDR2 is SQIVND (reference sequence). TCRdb fed the RT-PCR reads into MiXCR, producing one record per CDR3 protein. This table has hundreds of thousands of distinct CDR3 sequences, about 11% appearing once. The sample also formed part of further work on T cells expressing NK-cell markers. That paper notes: UMI-tagged 5'RACE template switching yielded the TCR beta cDNA. In a few donors, these clonotypes also led the CD3+CD56-NKG2C+ fraction.

The clonotype originates from a man aged 45-60 years who received an inactivated influenza vaccine. J is TRBJ2-7 and V is TRBV19; TRBD1 aligns across 9 bases. The sequencing here drew on PBMCs from blood, taken on the day of vaccination. The CDR3 nucleotides are TGTGCCGGCCGGGACAGGGTCTCCTACGAGCAGTACTTC. It codes for CAGRDRVSYEQYF. Full variable domain (remainder filled in from reference TRBV19 and TRBJ2-7): DGGITQSPKYLFRKEGQNVTLSCEQNLNHDAMYWYRQDPGQGLRLIYYSQIVNDFQKGDIAEGYSVSREKKESFPLTVTSAQKNPTAFYLCAGRDRVSYEQYFGPGTRLTVT.